This T cell receptor beta chain was sequenced during a study of technical replicates of blood from several donors. The CDR3 spans 17 residues. The V and J ends lost 6 bases and 2 bases, in that order; junction bases with no gene match: 15. Germline-derived CDR1 and CDR2 are MDHEN and SYDVKM. Method: immunoSEQ multiplex PCR; TCRdb's copy keeps in-frame clones and lacks some. The sample has about 80,000 clones, about 91% seen once; the top ten hold approximately 0.41%. Sequencing input: T cells isolated from PBMCs. This chain joins TRBV28 and TRBJ1-1; 7 nucleotides align to TRBD1. The TCR sequence derives from a human donor in good health. The CDR3 DNA sequence: TGTGCCAGCAGCTTACGAACCTTGGGACAGTTCAACACTGAAGCTTTCTTT. Its protein is CASSLRTLGQFNTEAFF. Full variable domain (missing parts from reference TRBV28 and TRBJ1-1): DVKVTQSSRYLVKRTGEKVFLECVQDMDHENMFWYRQDPGLGLRLIYFSYDVKMKEKGDIPEGYSVSREKKERFSLILESASTNQTSMYLCASSLRTLGQFNTEAFFGQGTRLTVV.